The clone carrying this TCR beta chain was seen many times. From the 5' RACE reads, TCRdb called clonotypes with MiXCR, one entry per CDR3 protein. The sample contains some 35,000 distinct CDR3 sequences, just over 7.5% of which appear only once. V was pared by 2 bases and J by 5 bases, with 12 bases between. The CDR3 covers 14 residues. Germline loops: CDR1 LGHDT, CDR2 YNNKEL (reference sequence). This record belongs to a study of spatial heterogeneity in lung cancer. Study details: A total of fewer than 80 untreated early-stage non-small cell lung cancer patients served as donors.

As for time point: blood at routine non-recurrence follow-up after resection. The receptor was derived from a male donor with early-stage non-small cell lung cancer. The chain is built from TRBV3-1 and TRBJ1-2; weak D call: TRBD1 (5 bases). Sequenced here: PBMCs, sampled at follow-up. CDR3 residues: CASSQYGTAYGYTF. The CDR3 DNA follows: TGTGCCAGCAGCCAATACGGGACGGCATATGGCTACACCTTC.